This passage covers 8 T cell receptor beta chains from one sample sequenced in a study of Ad26.COV2.S vaccination and SARS-CoV-2 variants. As for treatment: 15 to 20 received Ad26.COV2.S at low or high dose, single or two shots; five or six received placebo; per-sample allocation not given. The study sampled participants on day 63 after the first vaccine or placebo injection. Data came from immunoSEQ multiplex PCR; TCRdb stores just in-frame clones and leaves some out. The sample shows 380,000 or so clones, about 83% of them seen only once. The input for sequencing was peripheral blood, taken in a trial of Ad26.COV2.S vaccine versus placebo. All receptors derive from a person between 18 and 59 years old who received the Ad26.COV2.S COVID-19 vaccine or a placebo.

The chain carries TRBV6-5 and TRBJ2-3; the match to TRBD1 covers 7 bases. The CDR3 sequence is 14 residues long. Germline-derived CDR1 and CDR2 are MNHEY and SVGAGI. V shed 6 bases, J shed 6 bases, and the junction held 9 bases outside the gene matches. In nucleotides, the CDR3 is TGTGCCAGCAGGCGACAGGGTGGATGGGATACGCAGTATTTT. This encodes CASRRQGGWDTQYF.

The rearrangement uses TRBV4-1 and TRBJ1-3; no reliable D call. CDR1 MGHRA and CDR2 YSYEKL come from the germline V gene. V was trimmed by 4 bases and J by 0 bases, leaving 19 bases between them. This CDR3 has 18 amino acids. The CDR3 bases are TGCGCCAGCAGCCCAATTCCTCCCCGGGAGAGCTCTGGAAACACCATATATTTT. This encodes CASSPIPPRESSGNTIYF.

This chain connects TRBV29-1 to TRBJ1-1, with 8 bases identical to TRBD1. Germline V gene lookup returns CDR1 SQVTM and CDR2 ANQGSEA. V trimming: 4 bases; J trimming: 3 bases; junction bases outside the gene matches: 13. The CDR3 extends over 16 amino acids. The CDR3 DNA reads TGCAGCGTTGCCTACAGGGGGAAAAGGGCGGACACTGAAGCTTTCTTT. This sequence encodes CSVAYRGKRADTEAFF.

V usage is TRBV10-3 and J usage is TRBJ2-3, with TRBD1 matching over 9 bases. Trimming removed 0 bases from V and 8 bases from J; junction bases left unmatched: 0. Germline V gene lookup returns CDR1 ENHRY and CDR2 SYGVKD. This CDR3 has 13 amino acids. The CDR3 DNA sequence: TGTGCCATCAGTGAGTCGACAGGGGGTACGCAGTATTTT. Its protein product is CAISESTGGTQYF.

This sequence joins TRBV27 and TRBJ2-1; unclear D gene. The CDR3 length is 17 residues. Germline V CDR1 and CDR2: MNHEY, SMNVEV (reference sequence). With 0 bases removed from V and 2 bases from J, the gap between germline ends came to 14 bases. CDR3 sequence reads: CASSLSGGFAPYNEQFF. The CDR3 DNA reads TGTGCCAGCAGTTTATCAGGTGGTTTTGCCCCCTACAATGAGCAGTTCTTC.

The chain joins TRBV19 to TRBJ2-7; a possible D gene is TRBD1 (6 bases). Between the trimmed V and J ends, which lost 3 bases and 1 base, there was a span of 13 bases. The CDR3 runs to 15 residues. CDR1 LNHDA and CDR2 SQIVND come from the germline V gene (reference sequence). CDR3 sequence (DNA): TGTGCCAGTAGTATGGGGCAGGGGCCATCCTACGAGCAGTACTTC. Its translation: CASSMGQGPSYEQYF. Variable domain in full (rest from reference TRBV19 and TRBJ2-7): DGGITQSPKYLFRKEGQNVTLSCEQNLNHDAMYWYRQDPGQGLRLIYYSQIVNDFQKGDIAEGYSVSREKKESFPLTVTSAQKNPTAFYLCASSMGQGPSYEQYFGPGTRLTVT.

This clone came up a few times. This sequence joins TRBV19 and TRBJ1-2, with 7 bases identical to TRBD1. After removal of 5 bases from V and 8 bases from J, the junction contained 11 bases not matched to a gene. This CDR3 has 14 residues. Germline assignment: CDR1 LNHDA and CDR2 SQIVND (reference sequence). CDR3 in amino acids: CASSSHRGLDGYTF. The CDR3 nucleotides read TGTGCCAGTAGTTCTCACAGGGGTTTGGACGGCTACACCTTC.

The rearrangement links TRBV24-1 to TRBJ2-2; the D gene is possibly TRBD2 (5 bases). The ends were cut back, 4 bases at V and 2 bases at J, with 10 bases in the middle. The CDR3 length is 15 residues. Germline V gives CDR1 KGHDR, CDR2 SFDVKD. CDR3 in DNA: TGTGCCACCAGTGACCCGAGGGTTAACACCGGGGAGCTGTTTTTT. This codes for CATSDPRVNTGELFF.